The rows below give T cell receptor beta chains drawn from one sample of a study of T cells in Graves' hyperthyroidism and ophthalmopathy. TCRdb independently ran MiXCR on the multiplex PCR reads; one entry per CDR3 protein. The sample has 250,000 or so distinct CDR3 sequences; 14% to 15% are singletons. Sequencing input: blood. These receptors all stem from a woman in her 40s with Graves' hyperthyroidism that later progressed to Graves' ophthalmopathy. The CDR3 runs from the conserved cysteine through the conserved F or W. A D gene is named only where the DNA matches it firmly. Clone sizes are given selectively: once, few, many, or a class where the clone is expanded.

v_call,j_call,d_call,clone_size,cdr3_aa,cdr3_nt
TRBV20-1,TRBJ1-6,TRBD1,many,CSASQRTGPSPLHF,TGCAGTGCTTCACAAAGGACAGGGCCTTCACCCCTCCACTTT
TRBV20-1,TRBJ2-4,.,few,CSARVGVAKNIQYF,TGCAGTGCTAGGGTCGGAGTAGCCAAAAACATTCAGTACTTC
TRBV28,TRBJ2-1,TRBD2,once,CASRDLASGSSEQFF,TGTGCCAGCAGGGACCTGGCTAGCGGGAGCTCTGAGCAGTTCTTC
TRBV4-1,TRBJ2-1,.,few,CASSQDSNSGNYNEQFF,TGCGCCAGCAGCCAAGATAGTAATAGCGGAAACTACAATGAGCAGTTCTTC
TRBV9,TRBJ2-6,.,few,CASSVAQFPSSGANVLTF,TGTGCCAGCAGCGTAGCACAGTTCCCCTCCTCTGGGGCCAACGTCCTGACTTTC
TRBV11-2,TRBJ1-6,.,.,CASSFGAQKCSYNSPLHF,TGTGCCAGCAGTTTCGGGGCCCAGAAGTGCTCCTATAATTCGCCCCTCCACTTT
TRBV10-2,TRBJ2-1,.,few,CASTRGRGYEQFF,TGCGCCAGCACCCGGGGACGGGGGTATGAGCAGTTCTTC
TRBV11-2,TRBJ2-1,TRBD2,.,CASSLAGGMSANEQFF,TGTGCCAGCAGCTTAGCGGGGGGGATGTCGGCAAATGAGCAGTTCTTC
TRBV11-1,TRBJ2-3,TRBD2,many,CASSLAPVEREGLLAQYF,TGTGCCAGCAGCTTAGCGCCGGTTGAGCGGGAGGGCCTCCTCGCGCAGTATTTT
TRBV6-1,TRBJ2-5,.,many,CASSLAVAAQQETQYF,TGTGCCAGCAGTCTCGCTGTAGCGGCACAACAAGAGACCCAGTACTTC
TRBV11-2,TRBJ2-5,.,few,CASSLVPAEQETQYF,TGTGCCAGCAGCTTAGTTCCAGCGGAACAAGAGACCCAGTACTTC
TRBV19,TRBJ1-1,TRBD1,few,CASSTGGLTEAFF,TGTGCCAGTAGTACAGGGGGATTGACTGAAGCTTTCTTT
TRBV12-3/TRBV12-4,TRBJ2-3,.,many,CASGIVDTQYF,TGTGCCAGCGGGATAGTGGATACGCAGTATTTT
TRBV10-1,TRBJ2-3,.,many,CASSEWGDTQYF,TGCGCCAGCAGTGAGTGGGGGGATACGCAGTATTTT
TRBV28,TRBJ2-5,.,many,CASSLLETQYF,TGTGCCAGCAGCTTACTAGAGACCCAGTACTTC
TRBV28,TRBJ2-1,TRBD2,many,CASRPTAGLNYNEQFF,TGTGCCAGCCGCCCCACAGCGGGATTGAACTACAATGAGCAGTTCTTC
TRBV12-3/TRBV12-4,TRBJ1-2,.,.,CASSRDRRGGYTF,TGTGCCAGCAGCAGAGACAGGAGAGGCGGCTACACCTTC
TRBV5-4,TRBJ2-2,.,.,CASSFSPSLNTGELFF,TGTGCCAGCAGCTTCTCTCCTAGCTTGAACACCGGGGAGCTGTTTTTT
TRBV5-1,TRBJ2-5,.,few,CASSSRSETQYF,TGCGCCAGCAGCTCGCGAAGCGAGACCCAGTACTTC
TRBV11-2,TRBJ2-3,.,many,CASSLYDYSSTDTQYF,TGTGCCAGCAGCTTATACGACTACTCTAGCACAGATACGCAGTATTTT
TRBV7-6,TRBJ2-1,TRBD2,many,CASSFDSGYNEQFF,TGTGCCAGCAGCTTCGATAGCGGGTACAATGAGCAGTTCTTC
TRBV7-8,TRBJ2-6,TRBD1,many,CASRPDGTGGSGANVLTF,TGTGCCAGCAGGCCTGATGGGACAGGGGGCTCTGGGGCCAACGTCCTGACTTTC
TRBV29-1,TRBJ1-4,.,many,CSVEGRDTTEKLFF,TGCAGCGTTGAAGGGAGGGACACTACCGAAAAACTGTTTTTT
TRBV5-1,TRBJ2-2,.,many,CASSLDSRSAGELFF,TGCGCCAGCAGCTTGGACAGCCGATCTGCCGGGGAGCTGTTTTTT
TRBV4-1,TRBJ2-2,TRBD1,.,CACSLTGQGTLSTAELFF,TGCGCCTGCAGCCTAACGGGACAGGGGACATTGTCCACCGCGGAGCTGTTTTTT
TRBV2,TRBJ1-2,TRBD1,.,CASSEGGGFYGYTF,TGTGCCAGCAGTGAAGGAGGGGGCTTCTATGGCTACACCTTC
TRBV20-1,TRBJ2-7,TRBD2,many,CSARSTSGTYEQYF,TGCAGTGCTAGGTCGACTAGCGGGACCTACGAGCAGTACTTC
TRBV28,TRBJ2-7,TRBD2,many,CASSSIPGSGSYEQYF,TGTGCCAGCAGTTCAATCCCGGGTAGCGGGTCTTACGAGCAGTACTTC
TRBV2,TRBJ1-4,.,many,CASSVGGLNEKLFF,TGTGCCAGCAGTGTCGGGGGCCTTAATGAAAAACTGTTTTTT
TRBV28,TRBJ1-1,.,.,CASSLSRGHMNTEAFF,TGTGCCAGCAGTTTATCCCGGGGCCATATGAACACTGAAGCTTTCTTT
TRBV7-9,TRBJ2-2,TRBD2,few,CASSAGLAGELFF,TGTGCCAGCAGCGCGGGACTAGCCGGGGAGCTGTTTTTT
TRBV4-1,TRBJ2-5,TRBD1,many,CASSQGQGKETQYF,TGCGCCAGCAGCCAAGGACAGGGGAAGGAGACCCAGTACTTC
TRBV9,TRBJ2-3,TRBD2,many,CASSNPGLALTDTQYF,TGTGCCAGCAGCAACCCGGGACTAGCTTTGACAGATACGCAGTATTTT
TRBV4-2,TRBJ2-3,.,.,CASSQHVLLDSSADTQYF,TGTGCCAGCAGCCAACACGTCCTGCTAGATTCGTCCGCAGATACGCAGTATTTT
TRBV28,TRBJ1-1,.,many,CASRLELEAFF,TGTGCCAGCAGACTGGAACTTGAAGCTTTCTTT
TRBV4-1,TRBJ1-1,.,few,CASSQGAYTRDTEAFF,TGCGCCAGCAGCCAAGGCGCATACACTCGGGACACTGAAGCTTTCTTT
TRBV29-1,TRBJ1-1,.,.,CSAGRIGTEAFF,TGCAGCGCTGGCCGGATAGGGACAGAAGCTTTCTTT